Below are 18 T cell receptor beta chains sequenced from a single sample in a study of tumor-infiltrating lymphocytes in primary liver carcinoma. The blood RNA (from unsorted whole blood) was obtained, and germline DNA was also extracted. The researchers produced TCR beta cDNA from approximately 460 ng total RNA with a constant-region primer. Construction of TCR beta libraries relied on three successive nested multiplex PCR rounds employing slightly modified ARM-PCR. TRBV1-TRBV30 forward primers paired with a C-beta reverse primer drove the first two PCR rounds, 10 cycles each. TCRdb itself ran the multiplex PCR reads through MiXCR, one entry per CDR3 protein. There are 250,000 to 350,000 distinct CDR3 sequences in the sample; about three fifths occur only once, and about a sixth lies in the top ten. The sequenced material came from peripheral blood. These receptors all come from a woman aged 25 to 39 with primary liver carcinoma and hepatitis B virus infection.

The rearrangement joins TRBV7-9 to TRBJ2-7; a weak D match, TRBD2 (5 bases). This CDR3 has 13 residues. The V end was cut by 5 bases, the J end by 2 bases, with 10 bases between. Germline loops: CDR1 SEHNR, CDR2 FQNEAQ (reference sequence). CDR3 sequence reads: CASSTGLTYEQYF. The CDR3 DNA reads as TGTGCCAGCAGCACCGGACTTACCTACGAGCAGTACTTC.

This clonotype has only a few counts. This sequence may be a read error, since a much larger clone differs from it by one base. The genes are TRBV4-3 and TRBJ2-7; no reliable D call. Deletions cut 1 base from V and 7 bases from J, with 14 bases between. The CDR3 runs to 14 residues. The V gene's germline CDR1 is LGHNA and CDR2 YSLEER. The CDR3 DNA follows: TGCGCCAGCAGCCAAGTTATGAGTTCGCGTGAGCAGTACTTC. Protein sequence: CASSQVMSSREQYF.

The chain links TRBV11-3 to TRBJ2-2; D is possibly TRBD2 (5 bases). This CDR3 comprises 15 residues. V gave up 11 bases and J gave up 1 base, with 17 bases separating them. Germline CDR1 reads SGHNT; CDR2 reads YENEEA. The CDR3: CAGGFLRGNTGELFF. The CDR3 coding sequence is TGTGCCGGCGGCTTCCTCCGGGGGAACACCGGGGAGCTGTTTTTT.

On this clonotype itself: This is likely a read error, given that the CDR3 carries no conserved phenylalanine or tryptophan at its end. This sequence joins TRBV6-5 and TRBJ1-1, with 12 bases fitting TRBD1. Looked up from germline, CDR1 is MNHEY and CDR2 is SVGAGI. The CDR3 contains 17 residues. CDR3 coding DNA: TGTGCCAGCAAACGGGACAGGGGGCTGCGACGGAACATTGAAGCTTTCTTA. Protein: CASKRDRGLRRNIEAFL.

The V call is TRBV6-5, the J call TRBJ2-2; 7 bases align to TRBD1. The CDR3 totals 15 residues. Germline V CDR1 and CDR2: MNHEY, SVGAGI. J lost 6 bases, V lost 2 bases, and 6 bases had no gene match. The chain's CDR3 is CASSYATGIAGELFF. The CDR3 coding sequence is TGTGCCAGCAGTTACGCGACAGGGATCGCCGGGGAGCTGTTTTTT.

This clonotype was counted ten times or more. CDR3 loop: CASSLDGGRTDTQYF. The CDR3 DNA is TGTGCCAGCAGCTTAGATGGCGGGCGCACAGATACGCAGTATTTT. The V and J genes are TRBV11-3 and TRBJ2-3; the D gene is possibly TRBD2 (5 bases). Looked up from germline, CDR1 is SGHNT and CDR2 is YENEEA. V lost 0 bases, J lost 1 base, and 8 bases lay in between. The CDR3 has 15 amino acids.

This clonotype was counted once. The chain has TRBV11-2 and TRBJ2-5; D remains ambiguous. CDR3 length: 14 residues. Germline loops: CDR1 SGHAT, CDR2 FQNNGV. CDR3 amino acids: CVRSLEFGQETQYF. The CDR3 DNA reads TGTGTCAGAAGCTTAGAGTTCGGTCAAGAGACCCAGTACTTC.

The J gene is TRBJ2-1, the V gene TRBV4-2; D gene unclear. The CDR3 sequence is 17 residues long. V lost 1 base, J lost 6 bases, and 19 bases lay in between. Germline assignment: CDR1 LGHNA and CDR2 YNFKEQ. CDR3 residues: CASSQVNRLTAGNEQFF. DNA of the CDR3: TGTGCCAGCAGCCAAGTAAACCGACTGACGGCCGGCAATGAGCAGTTCTTC.

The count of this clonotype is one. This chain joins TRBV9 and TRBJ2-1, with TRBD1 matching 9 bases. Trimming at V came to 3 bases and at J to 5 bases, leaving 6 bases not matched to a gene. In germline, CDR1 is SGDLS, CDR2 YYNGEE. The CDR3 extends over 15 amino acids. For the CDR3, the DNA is TGTGCCAGCAGCGCACGGGACAGGGACCACAATGAGCAGTTCTTC. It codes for CASSARDRDHNEQFF.

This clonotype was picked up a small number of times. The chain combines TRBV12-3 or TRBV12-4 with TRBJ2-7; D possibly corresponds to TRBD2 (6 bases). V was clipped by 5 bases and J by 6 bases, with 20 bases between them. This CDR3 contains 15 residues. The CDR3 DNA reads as TGTGCCAGCAGTCCTCCCGGGGACCCGGAGGGCGAGCAGTACTTC. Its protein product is CASSPPGDPEGEQYF.

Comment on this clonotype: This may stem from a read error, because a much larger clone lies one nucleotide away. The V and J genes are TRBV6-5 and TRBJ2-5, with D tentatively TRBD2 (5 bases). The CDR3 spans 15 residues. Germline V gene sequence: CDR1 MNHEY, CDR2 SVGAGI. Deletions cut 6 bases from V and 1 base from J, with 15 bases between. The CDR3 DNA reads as TGTGCCAGCAGCCGCCCCCAGCGGTTCCAAGAGACCCAGTACTTC. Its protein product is CASSRPQRFQETQYF.

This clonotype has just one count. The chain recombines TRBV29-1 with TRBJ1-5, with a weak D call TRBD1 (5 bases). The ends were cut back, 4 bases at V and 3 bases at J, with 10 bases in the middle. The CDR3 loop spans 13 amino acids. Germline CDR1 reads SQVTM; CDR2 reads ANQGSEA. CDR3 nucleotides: TGCAGCGTTGTCAGACAGATCAATCAGCCCCAGCATTTT. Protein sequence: CSVVRQINQPQHF.

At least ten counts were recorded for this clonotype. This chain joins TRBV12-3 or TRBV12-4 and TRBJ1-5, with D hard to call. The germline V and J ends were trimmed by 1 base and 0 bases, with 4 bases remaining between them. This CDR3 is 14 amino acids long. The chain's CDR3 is CASSLGHSNQPQHF. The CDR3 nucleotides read TGTGCCAGCAGTTTAGGGCATAGCAATCAGCCCCAGCATTTT.

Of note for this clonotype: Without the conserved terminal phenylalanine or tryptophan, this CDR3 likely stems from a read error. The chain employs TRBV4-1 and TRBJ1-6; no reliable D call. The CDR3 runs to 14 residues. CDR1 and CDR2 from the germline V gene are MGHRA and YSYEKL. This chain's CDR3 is CASSAVLGNSSLHI. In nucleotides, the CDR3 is TGCGCCAGCAGCGCAGTATTGGGGAATTCATCCCTCCACATT.

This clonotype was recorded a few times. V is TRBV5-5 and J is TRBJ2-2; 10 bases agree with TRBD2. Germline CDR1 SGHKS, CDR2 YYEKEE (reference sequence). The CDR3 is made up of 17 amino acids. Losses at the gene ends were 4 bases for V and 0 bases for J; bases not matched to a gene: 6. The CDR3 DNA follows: TGTGCCAGCAGCCCTGGACTAGCGGATTCGAACACCGGGGAGCTGTTTTTT. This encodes CASSPGLADSNTGELFF.

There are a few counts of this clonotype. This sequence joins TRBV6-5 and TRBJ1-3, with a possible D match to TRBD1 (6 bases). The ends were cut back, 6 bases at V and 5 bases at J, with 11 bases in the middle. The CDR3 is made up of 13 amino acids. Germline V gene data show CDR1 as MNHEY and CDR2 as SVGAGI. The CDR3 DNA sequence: TGTGCCAGCAGCACTGGACAGAGAAACACCATATATTTT. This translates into CASSTGQRNTIYF.

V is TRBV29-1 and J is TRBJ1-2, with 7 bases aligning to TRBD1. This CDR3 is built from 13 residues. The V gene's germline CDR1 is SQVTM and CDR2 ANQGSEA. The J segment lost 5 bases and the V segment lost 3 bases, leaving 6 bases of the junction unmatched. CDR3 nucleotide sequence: TGCAGCGTTGATGGGACAGATATTTATGGCTACACCTTC. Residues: CSVDGTDIYGYTF. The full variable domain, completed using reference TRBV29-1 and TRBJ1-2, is SAVISQKPSRDICQRGTSLTIQCQVDSQVTMMFWYRQQPGQSLTLIATANQGSEATYESGFVIDKFPISRPNLTFSTLTVSNMSPEDSSIYLCSVDGTDIYGYTFGSGTRLTVV.

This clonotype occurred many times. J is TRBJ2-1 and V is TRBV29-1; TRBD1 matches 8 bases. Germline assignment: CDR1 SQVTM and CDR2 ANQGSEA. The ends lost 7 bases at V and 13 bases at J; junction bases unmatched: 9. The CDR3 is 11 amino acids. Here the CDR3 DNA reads TGCAGCGCTAACGACAGGGGTACTCAGTTCTTC. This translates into CSANDRGTQFF.